Listed below are T cell receptor beta chains from one sample, sequenced in a study of PD-1 blockade in classical Hodgkin lymphoma. Libraries were prepared by immunoSEQ multiplex PCR; TCRdb keeps only in-frame clonotypes and omits some of them. The table has about 11,000 clones, around 70% seen once. Sequenced material: CD4+ T cells from blood, taken before the fourth cycle of nivolumab. Receptors were obtained from a human donor with classical Hodgkin lymphoma. Each CDR3 is given with its conserved first and last residue. Fields, in order: D gene, V gene, clone size, J gene, CDR3 protein, CDR3 DNA. A D gene is named only where the DNA matches it firmly. Rows give clone size only sometimes, using once, few, many, or a class for an expanded clone.

d_gene: TRBD2
v_gene: TRBV18
abundance: few
j_gene: TRBJ2-1
CDR3aa: CASSPNMAGGSYNEQFF
CDR3nt: TGTGCCAGCTCGCCTAACATGGCGGGAGGGAGCTACAATGAGCAGTTCTTC

d_gene: TRBD2
v_gene: TRBV16
abundance: .
j_gene: TRBJ2-7
CDR3aa: CASSQQAGGGEQYF
CDR3nt: TGTGCCAGCAGCCAGCAAGCGGGAGGAGGCGAGCAGTACTTC

d_gene: TRBD1
v_gene: TRBV5-4
abundance: .
j_gene: TRBJ2-2
CDR3aa: CASSGRDRARGELFF
CDR3nt: TGTGCCAGCAGCGGACGAGACAGGGCTCGCGGGGAGCTGTTTTTT

d_gene: .
v_gene: TRBV10-3
abundance: .
j_gene: TRBJ2-2
CDR3aa: CAISGGDTTGELFF
CDR3nt: TGTGCCATCAGTGGAGGGGATACCACCGGGGAGCTGTTTTTT

d_gene: .
v_gene: TRBV11-1
abundance: .
j_gene: TRBJ2-1
CDR3aa: CASSFGQLNEQFF
CDR3nt: TGTGCCAGCAGCTTCGGACAGTTAAATGAGCAGTTCTTC

d_gene: .
v_gene: TRBV28
abundance: .
j_gene: TRBJ1-1
CDR3aa: CASSLVDLNTEAFF
CDR3nt: TGTGCCAGCAGTTTAGTGGACCTGAACACTGAAGCTTTCTTT

d_gene: TRBD2
v_gene: TRBV28
abundance: few
j_gene: TRBJ2-7
CDR3aa: CASWSLLAGGLYEQYF
CDR3nt: TGTGCCAGCTGGTCCTTACTAGCGGGAGGTTTATACGAGCAGTACTTC

d_gene: .
v_gene: TRBV2
abundance: few
j_gene: TRBJ2-7
CDR3aa: CASFFPMEF
CDR3nt: TGTGCCAGCTTCTTTCCCATGGAATTC

d_gene: TRBD1
v_gene: TRBV5-4
abundance: few
j_gene: TRBJ1-5
CDR3aa: CASSGQGNQPQHF
CDR3nt: TGTGCCAGCAGTGGACAGGGGAATCAGCCCCAGCATTTT

d_gene: .
v_gene: TRBV6-6
abundance: .
j_gene: TRBJ2-7
CDR3aa: CASTETRSYEQYF
CDR3nt: TGTGCCAGCACCGAGACGCGCTCCTACGAGCAGTACTTC

d_gene: TRBD1
v_gene: TRBV28
abundance: .
j_gene: TRBJ2-5
CDR3aa: CASRDVQGVLRETQYF
CDR3nt: TGTGCCAGCAGAGATGTACAGGGGGTATTGAGGGAGACCCAGTACTTC

d_gene: TRBD1
v_gene: TRBV5-1
abundance: .
j_gene: TRBJ2-2
CDR3aa: CASSAGQGLNTGELFF
CDR3nt: TGCGCCAGCAGCGCCGGACAGGGGCTCAACACCGGGGAGCTGTTTTTT

d_gene: .
v_gene: TRBV5-5
abundance: .
j_gene: TRBJ2-5
CDR3aa: CASSPRLGGETQYF
CDR3nt: TGTGCCAGCAGCCCCCGATTGGGTGGGGAGACCCAGTACTTC

d_gene: .
v_gene: TRBV6-1
abundance: few
j_gene: TRBJ2-7
CDR3aa: CASSGTRTQGNEQYF
CDR3nt: TGTGCCAGCAGTGGTACTCGGACCCAGGGCAACGAGCAGTACTTC

d_gene: TRBD1
v_gene: TRBV27
abundance: .
j_gene: TRBJ2-1
CDR3aa: CASSLRSGQGNEQFF
CDR3nt: TGTGCCAGCAGTTTACGCTCAGGACAGGGCAATGAGCAGTTCTTC

d_gene: .
v_gene: TRBV4-2
abundance: .
j_gene: TRBJ2-5
CDR3aa: CASSQERYQETQYF
CDR3nt: TGTGCCAGCAGCCAAGAGCGGTACCAAGAGACCCAGTACTTC

d_gene: .
v_gene: TRBV5-4
abundance: .
j_gene: TRBJ2-1
CDR3aa: CASSFFQYNEQFF
CDR3nt: TGTGCCAGCAGCTTCTTCCAGTACAATGAGCAGTTCTTC

d_gene: TRBD1
v_gene: TRBV5-6
abundance: .
j_gene: TRBJ1-1
CDR3aa: CASSLNRGNTEAFF
CDR3nt: TGTGCCAGCAGCTTGAACAGGGGGAACACTGAAGCTTTCTTT

d_gene: .
v_gene: TRBV29-1
abundance: .
j_gene: TRBJ2-3
CDR3aa: CSVDTDTQYF
CDR3nt: TGCAGCGTTGACACGGATACGCAGTATTTT

d_gene: .
v_gene: TRBV6-5
abundance: .
j_gene: TRBJ1-2
CDR3aa: CASSTGDFNYGYTF
CDR3nt: TGTGCCAGCAGCACGGGAGATTTTAACTATGGCTACACCTTC

d_gene: TRBD1
v_gene: TRBV6-5
abundance: .
j_gene: TRBJ1-4
CDR3aa: CASSYLGTGNEKLFF
CDR3nt: TGTGCCAGCAGTTACCTAGGGACAGGGAACGAAAAACTGTTTTTT

d_gene: TRBD2
v_gene: TRBV2
abundance: .
j_gene: TRBJ2-7
CDR3aa: CASRDPSGRGYEQYF
CDR3nt: TGTGCCAGCAGGGACCCCAGCGGGAGAGGGTACGAGCAGTACTTC

d_gene: .
v_gene: TRBV5-1
abundance: .
j_gene: TRBJ1-6
CDR3aa: CASSLVAGADSPLHF
CDR3nt: TGCGCCAGCAGCTTGGTGGCAGGAGCTGATTCACCCCTCCACTTT

d_gene: TRBD2
v_gene: TRBV4-1
abundance: .
j_gene: TRBJ2-1
CDR3aa: CASSQEGVLAGENGEQFF
CDR3nt: TGCGCCAGCAGCCAAGAAGGAGTACTAGCGGGAGAGAACGGTGAGCAGTTCTTC

d_gene: TRBD1
v_gene: TRBV6-4
abundance: .
j_gene: TRBJ2-7
CDR3aa: CASSGRQGCASSDF
CDR3nt: TGTGCCAGCAGTGGCCGACAGGGGTGCGCTAGTTCAGACTTC

d_gene: .
v_gene: TRBV6-1
abundance: .
j_gene: TRBJ1-4
CDR3aa: CASRAGTTTNEKLFF
CDR3nt: TGTGCCAGCCGCGCAGGGACAACAACTAATGAAAAACTGTTTTTT

d_gene: .
v_gene: TRBV2
abundance: .
j_gene: TRBJ2-1
CDR3aa: CASSGQAYNEQFF
CDR3nt: TGTGCCAGCTCCGGGCAGGCCTACAATGAGCAGTTCTTC

d_gene: .
v_gene: TRBV5-5
abundance: .
j_gene: TRBJ1-1
CDR3aa: CASSYLLGMNTEAFF
CDR3nt: TGTGCCAGCAGCTACCTACTAGGGATGAACACTGAAGCTTTCTTT

d_gene: .
v_gene: TRBV25-1
abundance: once
j_gene: TRBJ1-1
CDR3aa: CASSESGVGRTEAFF
CDR3nt: TGTGCCAGCAGTGAATCGGGCGTCGGTCGCACTGAAGCTTTCTTT

d_gene: .
v_gene: TRBV2
abundance: .
j_gene: TRBJ2-2
CDR3aa: CASKGGVIGELFF
CDR3nt: TGTGCCAGCAAGGGGGGAGTCATCGGGGAGCTGTTTTTT

d_gene: .
v_gene: TRBV5-1
abundance: .
j_gene: TRBJ2-1
CDR3aa: CASSGSLSSNEQFF
CDR3nt: TGCGCCAGCAGCGGGAGCCTGTCTAGCAATGAGCAGTTCTTC

d_gene: .
v_gene: TRBV28
abundance: .
j_gene: TRBJ2-2
CDR3aa: CASSVATGELFF
CDR3nt: TGTGCCAGCAGCGTGGCCACCGGGGAGCTGTTTTTT

d_gene: TRBD1
v_gene: TRBV6-1
abundance: few
j_gene: TRBJ1-6
CDR3aa: CASSDGQGRSYNSPLHF
CDR3nt: TGTGCCAGCAGTGACGGACAGGGCAGATCCTATAATTCACCCCTCCACTTT

d_gene: .
v_gene: TRBV5-4
abundance: .
j_gene: TRBJ2-6
CDR3aa: CASAREPNSGANVLTF
CDR3nt: TGTGCCAGCGCCAGAGAACCTAACTCTGGGGCCAACGTTCTGACTTTC

d_gene: .
v_gene: TRBV4-1
abundance: .
j_gene: TRBJ1-1
CDR3aa: CASKPGRGNTEAFF
CDR3nt: TGCGCCAGCAAGCCGGGGAGGGGGAACACTGAAGCTTTCTTT

d_gene: TRBD1
v_gene: TRBV5-1
abundance: .
j_gene: TRBJ1-1
CDR3aa: CASSPGTGNTEAFF
CDR3nt: TGCGCCAGCAGTCCCGGGACAGGTAACACTGAAGCTTTCTTT

d_gene: .
v_gene: TRBV27
abundance: few
j_gene: TRBJ2-7
CDR3aa: CASRGTSSSYEQYF
CDR3nt: TGTGCCAGCCGGGGCACTTCGAGCTCCTACGAGCAGTACTTC

d_gene: .
v_gene: TRBV6-1
abundance: .
j_gene: TRBJ2-3
CDR3aa: CASRFGSTDTQYF
CDR3nt: TGTGCCAGCAGATTCGGATCCACAGATACGCAGTATTTT

d_gene: .
v_gene: TRBV15
abundance: .
j_gene: TRBJ2-4
CDR3aa: CATSEGGAKNIQYF
CDR3nt: TGTGCCACCAGCGAGGGGGGGGCCAAAAACATTCAGTACTTC

d_gene: .
v_gene: TRBV13
abundance: few
j_gene: TRBJ2-7
CDR3aa: CASSLWGYEQYF
CDR3nt: TGTGCCAGCAGCCTCTGGGGGTACGAGCAGTACTTC

d_gene: .
v_gene: TRBV5-1
abundance: .
j_gene: TRBJ2-4
CDR3aa: CASSSGQTVAKNIQYF
CDR3nt: TGCGCCAGCAGCTCGGGACAAACCGTAGCCAAAAACATTCAGTACTTC

d_gene: .
v_gene: TRBV7-2
abundance: .
j_gene: TRBJ1-2
CDR3aa: CASSLDTSLRSYTF
CDR3nt: TGTGCCAGCAGCTTAGACACCTCCCTCAGAAGCTACACCTTC

d_gene: TRBD1
v_gene: TRBV28
abundance: .
j_gene: TRBJ2-3
CDR3aa: CASSLGQTGGWEDTQYF
CDR3nt: TGTGCCAGCAGCCTTGGGCAGACAGGGGGCTGGGAAGATACGCAGTATTTT

d_gene: .
v_gene: TRBV2
abundance: .
j_gene: TRBJ1-2
CDR3aa: CASSVMGADGYTF
CDR3nt: TGTGCCAGCAGTGTAATGGGGGCTGACGGCTACACCTTC

d_gene: .
v_gene: TRBV29-1
abundance: .
j_gene: TRBJ2-5
CDR3aa: CSVERGEGTQYF
CDR3nt: TGCAGCGTTGAGAGGGGGGAAGGGACCCAGTACTTC

d_gene: .
v_gene: TRBV27
abundance: few
j_gene: TRBJ2-7
CDR3aa: CASSRPPGDEQYF
CDR3nt: TGTGCCAGCAGTCGACCCCCAGGGGACGAGCAGTACTTC

d_gene: .
v_gene: TRBV2
abundance: .
j_gene: TRBJ1-5
CDR3aa: CASSDSYSNQPQHF
CDR3nt: TGTGCCAGCAGTGACAGCTATAGCAATCAGCCCCAGCATTTT

d_gene: .
v_gene: TRBV28
abundance: .
j_gene: TRBJ2-6
CDR3aa: CASSHDGSGANVLTF
CDR3nt: TGTGCCAGCAGTCACGACGGCTCTGGGGCCAACGTCCTGACTTTC

d_gene: .
v_gene: TRBV13
abundance: once
j_gene: TRBJ1-2
CDR3aa: CASSLGGGPNYGYTF
CDR3nt: TGTGCCAGCAGCTTAGGTGGAGGCCCTAACTATGGCTACACCTTC

d_gene: .
v_gene: TRBV28
abundance: few
j_gene: TRBJ1-2
CDR3aa: CASSFDPSNYGYTF
CDR3nt: TGTGCCAGCAGTTTCGACCCCTCTAACTATGGCTACACCTTC

d_gene: TRBD1
v_gene: TRBV5-1
abundance: few
j_gene: TRBJ1-1
CDR3aa: CASSTGQGTVTEAFF
CDR3nt: TGCGCCAGCAGCACCGGACAGGGTACGGTGACTGAAGCTTTCTTT